This TCR beta chain originates from a study of beta chain features in type 1 diabetes. Study observations and caveats: When VDJ junctions were examined, type 1 diabetes patients showed fewer insertions and more deletions. Whether HLA type influences TCRB rearrangement remained unresolved here. Moderate but significant shortening of TCRB CDR3s was recorded in all four CD4+ subsets from Type 1 diabetes patients. Relative to healthy donors, patients appeared to have naive, central memory and Treg TCRB repertoires that were more similar.

This clone was observed many times. Its target is unknown. The germline V gene has CDR1 SGDLS and CDR2 YYNGEE. Trimming shortened V by 0 bases and J by 5 bases, and 9 bases separated the two germline ends. This CDR3 has 14 residues. Sequencing targeted expressed TCRB transcripts, as all isolated RNA had been reverse transcribed. Repertoires were generated with immunoSEQ multiplex PCR, while TCRdb's copy carries only in-frame clones and drops some. The sample has 310,000 or so clones; roughly 9% are singletons. Sequenced input: central memory CD4+ T cells from blood. The chain employs TRBV9 and TRBJ2-4; no firm D call. The receptor was derived from a man aged 30 to 39 with type 1 diabetes. Here the CDR3 DNA reads TGTGCCAGCAGCGTAGGGAGTAGTCAAAACATTCAGTACTTC. Translating gives CASSVGSSQNIQYF.